This T cell receptor (beta chain) appears in the sequencing data of a study of metastatic and nonmetastatic thyroid tumors. MiXCR re-clonotyped the PCR reads for TCRdb. In the table there are 14,000 to 15,000 clones, roughly 25% of which are singletons. Thyroid surgery was preceded by no treatment in any patient. CDR3 length equals 14 residues. The V end was cut by 3 bases, the J end by 0 bases, with 12 bases between. CDR1 is DFQATT and CDR2 is SNEGSKA in the germline V gene (reference sequence). The sequenced sample consisted of tumor tissue. V gene TRBV20-1 combines with J gene TRBJ2-7; D perhaps matches TRBD2 (5 bases). This sequence originates from a female donor with papillary thyroid cancer or a benign thyroid nodule (not recorded which). Some clones in this sample may be carry-over from other donors' samples. Here the CDR3 reads CSASFSGISYEQYF. CDR3 nucleotide sequence: TGCAGTGCTAGTTTCAGCGGTATCTCCTACGAGCAGTACTTC.